One and the same sample provided the 11 T cell receptor beta chains below, sequenced in a study of T cells in Graves' hyperthyroidism and ophthalmopathy. Researchers took RNA transcripts and amplified the TCR beta CDR3 regions from them. The study used the HTBI primer set for a first-round RT-PCR of the TCR CDR3. TCRdb recomputed calls from the multiplex PCR reads with MiXCR, one row per CDR3 protein. The sample includes about 380,000 distinct CDR3 sequences, around 13% of them seen just once. Sequenced input: blood. These receptor sequences come from a woman younger than 45 with Graves' ophthalmopathy.

In its sample, this clonotype was seen many times. V usage is TRBV7-2 and J usage is TRBJ2-7; 9 bases are shared with TRBD2. The J segment lost 4 bases and the V segment lost 3 bases, leaving 10 bases of the junction unmatched. Looked up from germline, CDR1 is SGHTA and CDR2 is FQGNSA. This CDR3 spans 16 amino acids. In DNA, the CDR3 is TGTGCCAGCAGCTTCCGGGCTAGCGGGGCCGATTACGAGCAGTACTTC. It is translated as CASSFRASGADYEQYF.

The sample holds many counts of this clonotype. The chain's CDR3 is CASSSDRENTGELFF. CDR3 sequence (DNA): TGTGCCAGCAGTTCTGACAGGGAGAACACCGGGGAGCTGTTTTTT. J is TRBJ2-2 and V is TRBV28, with 7 bases that match TRBD1. Germline lookup yields CDR1 MDHEN and CDR2 SYDVKM. The CDR3 length is 15 residues. The V and J ends lost 4 bases and 1 base, in that order; junction bases with no gene match: 3.

The chain recombines TRBV24-1 with TRBJ2-7; 12 bases line up with TRBD1. The junction had 6 bases not matched to a gene; V was cut back by 6 bases and J by 7 bases. In germline, CDR1 is KGHDR, CDR2 SFDVKD. The CDR3 is 14 residues long. CDR3 DNA sequence: TGTGCCACCAGTCCGGGACAGGGGGCGAGGGAGCAGTACTTC. It codes for CATSPGQGAREQYF.

With respect to this clonotype: Germline is not matched at one junction end, which may reflect a read error. V gene TRBV7-3 combines with J gene TRBJ2-1, with TRBD2 matching over 10 bases. This CDR3 spans 15 amino acids. In germline, CDR1 is SGHTA, CDR2 FQGTGA. The DNA of the CDR3 is TGTGCCGGCAGCCTCAGCGGGGGGGCTTTTAATGAGCAGTTCTTC. Its translation: CAGSLSGGAFNEQFF. Supplemented by reference TRBV7-3 and TRBJ2-1, the full variable domain reads GAGVSQTPSNKVTEKGKYVELRCDPISGHTALYWYRQSLGQGPEFLIYFQGTGAADDSGLPNDRFFAVRPEGSVSTLKIQRTERGDSAVYLCAGSLSGGAFNEQFFGPGTRLTVL.

This clonotype occurred a few times. The rearrangement links TRBV2 to TRBJ2-6, with D possibly called TRBD1 or TRBD2 (5 bases each). This CDR3 is built from 18 residues. Between the trimmed V and J ends, which lost 7 bases and 1 base, there was a span of 20 bases. The germline gives CDR1 SNHLY, CDR2 FYNNEI. The CDR3 loop reads CASKGLRDDPSGANVLTF. In nucleotides, the CDR3 is TGTGCCAGCAAGGGTCTCAGGGACGACCCGTCTGGGGCCAACGTCCTGACTTTC.

This clonotype was detected many times. This chain links TRBV24-1 with TRBJ2-1, with 14 bases matching TRBD2. V lost 1 base and J lost 0; bases outside the gene matches: 16. This CDR3 is 23 amino acids long. Germline V gene data show CDR1 as KGHDR and CDR2 as SFDVKD. This CDR3 reads CATSDFSGTSGGSRPNSYNEQFF. The CDR3 nucleotides are TGTGCCACCAGTGATTTCTCCGGGACTAGCGGGGGTTCCCGTCCGAACTCCTACAATGAGCAGTTCTTC.

On this clonotype itself: This clone may be a read error of a much larger clone one base away. The conserved closing phenylalanine or tryptophan is absent in this CDR3, likely reflecting a read error. This chain's CDR3 is CASSYSGGLNSPLHL. The CDR3 DNA reads TGTGCCAGCAGTTACTCGGGGGGGCTTAATTCACCCCTCCACCTT. V gene TRBV6-5 combines with J gene TRBJ1-6, with a weak D call TRBD1 (6 bases). Germline V lookup: CDR1 MNHEY, CDR2 SVGAGI. The V end was cut by 0 bases, the J end by 6 bases, with 9 bases between. The CDR3 is 15 residues long.

This clonotype was seen at least ten times. J is TRBJ2-7 and V is TRBV28; D might be TRBD1 or TRBD2, each matching 5 bases. The CDR3 runs to 15 residues. V lost 4 bases and J lost 4, with 17 bases in between. Germline V gene data show CDR1 as MDHEN and CDR2 as SYDVKM. This CDR3 reads CASSSLRGSIYEQYF. The CDR3 DNA sequence: TGTGCCAGCAGTTCCCTGAGGGGATCAATATACGAGCAGTACTTC.

This clonotype has a count of ten or more. The genes are TRBV6-1 and TRBJ2-3; D may be TRBD1 (5 bases). This CDR3 comprises 14 residues. The germline V and J ends were trimmed by 5 bases and 5 bases, with 14 bases remaining between them. Germline loops: CDR1 MNHNS, CDR2 SASEGT. The CDR3 coding sequence is TGTGCCAGCAGTTCACGCAGGGTACGAGATACGCAGTATTTT. It specifies CASSSRRVRDTQYF.

This clonotype occurred many times. The V and J genes are TRBV18 and TRBJ2-7; no reliable D call. Trimming stripped 4 bases from V and 6 bases from J, with 16 bases between. Germline V CDR1 and CDR2: KGHSH, LQKENI. The CDR3 has 14 amino acids. CDR3 region: CASSRTDRLREQYF. The CDR3 nucleotides are TGTGCCAGCTCACGAACTGATAGGCTTCGCGAGCAGTACTTC. Full variable domain (remainder filled in from reference TRBV18 and TRBJ2-7): NAGVMQNPRHLVRRRGQEARLRCSPMKGHSHVYWYRQLPEEGLKFMVYLQKENIIDESGMPKERFSAEFPKEGPSILRIQQVVRGDSAAYFCASSRTDRLREQYFGPGTRLTVT.

This clonotype appeared many times. The chain has TRBV2 and TRBJ2-4; D perhaps matches TRBD2 (5 bases). The CDR3 runs to 14 residues. V was shortened by 3 bases and J by 8 bases, with 14 bases between the two germline ends. The germline CDR1 and CDR2 sequences are SNHLY and FYNNEI. CDR3 coding DNA: TGTGCCAGCAGTGAGTTAGGAGACGGGGACATTCAGTACTTC. Its translation: CASSELGDGDIQYF.